This TCR beta chain was recorded in a study of vaccination and CD4 T cells after COVID-19. Study information: The authors exposed cells to overlapping spike peptides derived from SARS-CoV-2, HCoV-NL63, HCoV-OC43 and HCoV-229E.

Treatment indicated: roughly ten-day PBMC culture with coronavirus spike peptide pools or control peptides (ViraFEST assay). Worth noting for this clonotype: Its antigen remains unidentified.

Cultured CD4+ T cells had their DNA profiled by the Oncomine TCR Beta short-read assay. One entry per CDR3 protein results from TCRdb running MiXCR on the PCR reads. This table has over 15,000 distinct CDR3 sequences, approximately 44% appearing once. The CDR3 length is 15 residues. Germline assignment: CDR1 MNHNS and CDR2 SASEGT. V was clipped by 2 bases and J by 3 bases, with 11 bases between them. This specimen consisted of CD4+ T cells from blood, cultured in vitro, obtained after SARS-CoV-2 vaccination. The gene calls are TRBV6-1 and TRBJ2-1; D might be TRBD1 or TRBD2, each matching 5 bases. The TCR comes from a human donor who had recovered from COVID-19. The CDR3 DNA reads as TGTGCCAGCAGTGAAACCTGGGGGATCTACAATGAGCAGTTCTTC. Residues: CASSETWGIYNEQFF.